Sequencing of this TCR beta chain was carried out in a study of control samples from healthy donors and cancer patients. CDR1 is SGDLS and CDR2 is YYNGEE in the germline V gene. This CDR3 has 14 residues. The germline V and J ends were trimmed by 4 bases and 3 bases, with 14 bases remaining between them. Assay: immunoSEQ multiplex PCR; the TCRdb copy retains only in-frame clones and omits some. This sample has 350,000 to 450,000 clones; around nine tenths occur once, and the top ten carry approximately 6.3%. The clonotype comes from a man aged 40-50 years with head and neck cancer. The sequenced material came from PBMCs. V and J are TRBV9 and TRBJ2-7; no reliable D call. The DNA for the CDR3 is TGTGCCAGCAGCCCATCATGGACGGGCTACGAGCAGTACTTC. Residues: CASSPSWTGYEQYF.